Detailed here is one T cell receptor (beta chain). The antigen remains undetermined. The isolated RNA, all of it, was reverse transcribed, so expressed TCRB transcripts were what got sequenced. Sequencing was performed with immunoSEQ multiplex PCR; in TCRdb, only in-frame clones are kept and a portion is missing. The sample includes 900,000 or so clones, 15% to 20% of them seen just once. The data originate from a study of beta chain features in type 1 diabetes. Study-wide background: Across every sample, around 100,000,000 sorted cells were examined in total. General study findings and limits: Type 1 diabetes patients had TCRB CDR3s that were shorter (moderately but significantly so) in all four CD4+ subsets.

Purity exceeded 95% in all sorted populations. This CDR3 contains 16 residues. V dropped 6 bases and J dropped 9; count of bases not matched to a gene: 16. Germline CDR1 MNHNY, CDR2 SVGAGI (reference sequence). Sequencing was done on a sample of naive CD4+ T cells from blood. The receptor's source is a woman aged 18-29 years in good health. The chain combines TRBV6-6 with TRBJ2-1; 8 positions match TRBD2. CDR3 amino acids: CASSLPGGAAGAEQFF. The CDR3 DNA reads as TGTGCCAGCAGCCTCCCCGGGGGGGCAGCGGGAGCTGAGCAGTTCTTC.